The 26 T cell receptor beta chains in this list originate from one sample, sequenced in a study of blood T cell repertoires in COVID-19. Method: immunoSEQ multiplex PCR; TCRdb's copy keeps in-frame clones and lacks some. The table records about 160,000 clones, around 82% of them present only once. The sample was peripheral blood. The receptors originated from a man aged 55-75 years who had recovered from COVID-19.

CDR3 in amino acids: CASSLRGGYNYGYTF. The CDR3 DNA follows: TGTGCCAGCAGCTTACGGGGGGGATATAACTATGGCTACACCTTC. The V call is TRBV7-9, the J call TRBJ1-2, with a tentative D call TRBD1 (5 bases). The length of the CDR3 is 15 residues. CDR1 is SEHNR, CDR2 FQNEAQ, per germline (reference sequence). Trimming removed 2 bases at V and 1 base at J, with 11 bases between.

This clone was seen only a few times. The chain carries TRBV3-1 (or the pseudogene TRBV3-2) and TRBJ2-7; D uncertain. Germline loops: CDR1 LGHDT, CDR2 YNNKEL (reference sequence). This CDR3 contains 11 residues. V lost 5 bases, J lost 2 bases, and 4 bases lay in between. CDR3 DNA: TGTGCCAGCAGCAGCGCCTACGAGCAGTACTTC. Its protein is CASSSAYEQYF.

The rearrangement uses TRBV6-1 and TRBJ1-6; the D gene is possibly TRBD1 (6 bases). CDR3 length equals 15 residues. Germline-derived CDR1 and CDR2 are MNHNS and SASEGT. The ends were cut back, 0 bases at V and 8 bases at J, with 11 bases in the middle. The CDR3 reads CASSEARQGHSPLHF. The CDR3 DNA sequence: TGTGCCAGCAGTGAAGCGCGGCAGGGGCATTCACCCCTCCACTTT.

The chain links TRBV7-2 to TRBJ1-5; D is uncertain. In germline, CDR1 is SGHTA, CDR2 FQGNSA. CDR3 length equals 15 residues. The V end lost 7 bases, the J end lost 1 base, and 14 bases lay between the germline ends. CDR3 region: CASTPGGVSNQPQHF. CDR3 DNA: TGTGCCAGCACCCCCGGCGGAGTGAGCAATCAGCCCCAGCATTTT.

The chain has TRBV4-2 and TRBJ1-2; weak D call: TRBD1 (6 bases). The V and J ends lost 4 bases and 7 bases respectively, with 16 bases between them. Germline assignment: CDR1 LGHNA and CDR2 YNFKEQ. CDR3 length equals 14 residues. The CDR3 loop is CASSLGGDVRGYTF. CDR3 in DNA: TGTGCCAGCAGCCTAGGGGGGGATGTCCGTGGCTACACCTTC.

In DNA form, the CDR3 reads TGTGCCAGCACCGGAGGGGATATTAGCAATCAGCCCCAGCATTTT. Its translation: CASTGGDISNQPQHF. The V and J genes are TRBV6-6 and TRBJ1-5; a possible D gene is TRBD1 (5 bases). CDR3 length: 15 residues. Germline V gene sequence: CDR1 MNHNY, CDR2 SVGAGI (reference sequence). The V end was cut by 7 bases, the J end by 0 bases, with 13 bases between.

This clone was observed once. The rearrangement uses TRBV6-6 and TRBJ2-3; D is unresolved. Germline V gene lookup returns CDR1 MNHNY and CDR2 SVGAGI (reference sequence). This CDR3 region has 12 residues. V lost 6 bases to trimming and J lost 4 bases, with 8 bases between them. This chain's CDR3 is CASSDGADTQYF. The CDR3 region has the DNA TGTGCCAGCAGCGATGGAGCAGATACGCAGTATTTT.

The chain combines TRBV7-2 with TRBJ2-7; 9 bases align to TRBD2. V lost 4 bases to trimming and J lost 2 bases; unmatched junction nucleotides: 9. Germline assignment: CDR1 SGHTA and CDR2 FQGNSA. The CDR3 has 16 residues. The CDR3 DNA is TGTGCCAGCAGCTGGGCGGCTAGCGGGGCACCCTACGAGCAGTACTTC. Encoded protein: CASSWAASGAPYEQYF.

J is TRBJ2-2 and V is TRBV5-6; D gene ambiguous. V was cut by 0 bases and J by 0 bases, with 6 bases left in between. This CDR3 is built from 15 residues. In germline, CDR1 is SGHDT, CDR2 YYEEEE. The CDR3 sequence is CASSLVSANTGELFF. The CDR3 region has the DNA TGTGCCAGCAGCTTGGTCTCTGCGAACACCGGGGAGCTGTTTTTT.

This clone was seen a single time. J is TRBJ2-1 and V is TRBV29-1, with TRBD1 matching 9 bases. CDR3 length: 13 amino acids. Looked up from germline, CDR1 is SQVTM and CDR2 is ANQGSEA. Losses at the gene ends were 6 bases for V and 2 bases for J; bases not matched to a gene: 2. CDR3 in DNA: TGCAGCGTGGGGACAGGGCCCTACAATGAGCAGTTCTTC. Its protein product is CSVGTGPYNEQFF.

The V gene is TRBV11-2, the J gene TRBJ1-1; the D gene is possibly TRBD1 (5 bases). Looked up from germline, CDR1 is SGHAT and CDR2 is FQNNGV. This CDR3 has 14 amino acids. Trimming took off 4 bases at V and 6 bases at J, with 15 bases between the two ends. CDR3 DNA sequence: TGTGCCAGCAGCTCCAGGGTAGTAGGGGCTGAAGCTTTCTTT. Translated, it gives CASSSRVVGAEAFF.

This rearrangement joins TRBV11-3 to TRBJ2-1; tentatively, D is TRBD1 (5 bases). The CDR3 extends over 15 amino acids. Germline V gene data show CDR1 as SGHNT and CDR2 as YENEEA. V lost 1 base and J 4 bases, leaving 11 bases between the germline ends. CDR3 sequence reads: CASSLGSKGYNEQFF. CDR3 bases: TGTGCCAGCAGCTTAGGTTCCAAGGGGTACAATGAGCAGTTCTTC.

Here the CDR3 reads CASRAQSGISTEAFF. In DNA form, the CDR3 reads TGTGCCAGTAGGGCCCAATCAGGAATAAGCACTGAAGCTTTCTTT. The genes are TRBV19 and TRBJ1-1, with no clear D. The germline V gene has CDR1 LNHDA and CDR2 SQIVND (reference sequence). V shed 6 bases and J shed 4 bases, with 18 bases lying between them. This CDR3 region has 15 residues.

This clone has a handful of counts. The V gene is TRBV7-9, the J gene TRBJ1-4, with D uncertain. Germline CDR1 SEHNR, CDR2 FQNEAQ (reference sequence). V lost 3 bases and J lost 8, with 7 bases in between. This CDR3 region has 12 residues. CDR3 nucleotide sequence: TGTGCCAGCAGCTTCGGGAGAGAAAAACTGTTTTTT. Protein: CASSFGREKLFF.

This chain uses TRBV2 with TRBJ2-3; 8 bases map to TRBD2. The CDR3 runs to 15 residues. Trimming removed 7 bases from V and 11 bases from J; junction bases left unmatched: 17. Germline CDR1 is SNHLY and CDR2 is FYNNEI. The CDR3: CASMDGGAPNIGQYF. CDR3 in DNA: TGTGCCAGCATGGACGGGGGGGCGCCAAATATTGGGCAGTATTTT.

This clone was recorded once. The chain carries TRBV4-1 and TRBJ1-5; D is undetermined. The CDR3 is 14 residues long. Per the germline V gene, CDR1 is MGHRA and CDR2 is YSYEKL. V was trimmed by 3 bases and J by 7 bases, leaving 13 bases between them. CDR3 DNA: TGCGCCAGCAGCCAGGAGGGTATTGGGCAGCCCCAGCATTTT. Amino acids: CASSQEGIGQPQHF.

CDR3 in DNA: TGTGCCAGCAGCCCTCGTTTTAGCGGGGGGGCTAGCACAGATACGCAGTATTTT. Translation gives CASSPRFSGGASTDTQYF. V and J are TRBV7-3 and TRBJ2-3; 11 nucleotides align to TRBD2. CDR3 size: 18 residues. Germline assignment: CDR1 SGHTA and CDR2 FQGTGA. Trimming removed 5 bases from V and 0 bases from J; junction bases left unmatched: 10.

V is TRBV6-2 or TRBV6-3 and J is TRBJ2-1; 9 nucleotides agree with TRBD1. Germline V lookup: CDR1 MNHEY, CDR2 SVGEGT. The CDR3 totals 16 residues. J gave up 5 bases and V 2 bases, and 7 bases lay outside the gene matches. CDR3 bases: TGTGCCAGCAGTTACCCACGGACAGGGGCCAACAATGAGCAGTTCTTC. As protein: CASSYPRTGANNEQFF.

The chain recombines TRBV2 with TRBJ2-2; D gene uncertain. Germline V CDR1 and CDR2: SNHLY, FYNNEI. Trimming removed 0 bases at V and 6 bases at J, with 5 bases between. There are 13 residues in the CDR3. For the CDR3, the DNA is TGTGCCAGCAGTGAAGCCGGAGCCGGGGAGCTGTTTTTT. Protein product: CASSEAGAGELFF.

J is TRBJ1-1 and V is TRBV5-8; a weak D match, TRBD1 (5 bases). This CDR3 comprises 17 residues. The V end lost 0 bases, the J end lost 11 bases, and 26 bases lay between the germline ends. Germline assignment: CDR1 SGHTS and CDR2 YDEGEE. This chain's CDR3 is CASSLVVGSGTSVEAFF. The CDR3, as DNA: TGTGCCAGCAGCTTGGTGGTAGGTTCTGGGACTTCAGTGGAGGCTTTCTTT.

The chain couples TRBV4-2 to TRBJ2-2, with TRBD2 matching over 14 bases. Looked up from germline, CDR1 is LGHNA and CDR2 is YNFKEQ. V shed 4 bases and J 7 bases; nucleotides not matched to a gene: 5. This CDR3 is built from 16 residues. CDR3 nucleotides: TGTGCCAGCAGCCTGGGACTAGCGGGGGTTAACGGGGAGCTGTTTTTT. Translated, it gives CASSLGLAGVNGELFF.

The V call is TRBV20-1, the J call TRBJ2-7, with 7 bases identical to TRBD1. The germline gives CDR1 DFQATT, CDR2 SNEGSKA (reference sequence). V lost 3 bases to trimming and J lost 2 bases; unmatched junction nucleotides: 7. CDR3 length equals 14 residues. In DNA form, the CDR3 reads TGCAGTGCTAGTCATTGGCAGGGGGCCTACGAGCAGTACTTC. Encoded protein: CSASHWQGAYEQYF.

The chain joins TRBV21-1 to TRBJ1-1. TRBV21-1 is designated a pseudogene. The CDR3 consists of 16 residues. In DNA form, the CDR3 reads TGTGCCAGCAGCTCGACTAGGTGGGAGAAACGCCCTGAAGCTTTCTTT. Residues: CASSSTRWEKRPEAFF.

The V gene is TRBV5-8, the J gene TRBJ1-6, with TRBD1 as a possible D gene (5 bases). Germline CDR1 is SGHTS and CDR2 is YDEGEE. Trimming stripped 0 bases from V and 5 bases from J, with 12 bases between. The CDR3 contains 16 residues. The CDR3 reads CASSLASGGHNSPLHF. The CDR3 bases are TGTGCCAGCAGCTTGGCTAGCGGGGGACATAATTCACCCCTCCACTTT.

The chain couples TRBV5-1 to TRBJ2-7, with D perhaps TRBD1 (5 bases). Germline-derived CDR1 and CDR2 are SGHRS and YFSETQ. V lost 0 bases and J 12 bases, leaving 10 bases between the germline ends. This CDR3 contains 11 residues. The CDR3 here is CASSLDRTRYF. DNA of the CDR3: TGCGCCAGCAGCTTGGACAGGACGCGGTACTTC.

The chain links TRBV4-2 to TRBJ1-4, with D maybe TRBD1 (6 bases). CDR3 length: 16 amino acids. Germline V gives CDR1 LGHNA, CDR2 YNFKEQ. The germline V and J ends were trimmed by 0 bases and 4 bases, with 12 bases remaining between them. The CDR3 region is CASSQETTGYNEKLFF. CDR3 coding DNA: TGTGCCAGCAGCCAAGAGACGACAGGATATAATGAAAAACTGTTTTTT.